This T cell receptor (beta chain) derives from a study of blood T cell repertoires in COVID-19. In the original processing: By means of reference gene primer amplification, nucleated cell counts were estimated. The data were produced by immunoSEQ multiplex PCR, yet TCRdb's version contains in-frame clones alone and is incomplete. V and J calls and clone size come straight from that table; D and trimming were deduced from the DNA. The data show around 250,000 clones, roughly 86% seen once. The CDR3 sequence is 16 residues long. Germline V gene data show CDR1 as MDHEN and CDR2 as SYDVKM. The V gene end was trimmed by 6 bases and the J gene end by 5 bases; junction bases not matched to a gene: 14.

The sequenced sample was peripheral blood. V and J are TRBV28 and TRBJ1-1; the match to TRBD1 covers 8 bases. The TCR was taken from a woman aged 55-70 years who had recovered from COVID-19. This CDR3 is CASRPPGTGLRTEAFF. In DNA form, the CDR3 reads TGTGCCAGCAGACCACCCGGGACAGGTCTGCGGACTGAAGCTTTCTTT.